This T cell receptor beta chain emerged from a study of siplizumab effects on memory and regulatory T cells. As concerns this clone: The target antigen is unknown.

Generated by immunoSEQ multiplex PCR, the TCRdb table keeps only in-frame clones and is missing some. The sample carries 80,000 to 130,000 clones, more than 90% recorded once. Study results and limitations: Both greater diversity than memory cells and a major contribution to the alloresponse seemed to characterize naive T cells.

The sequenced sample consisted of CD4+ T cells sorted from blood. The receptor was isolated from a human donor in good health. Some clones in this sample may be carry-over from other donors' samples.

As DNA, the CDR3 is TGTGCCAGCAGCCCGACTAGCCCATCTCGGGAGCAGTACTTC. This sequence encodes CASSPTSPSREQYF. This rearrangement joins TRBV7-2 to TRBJ2-7, with 7 nucleotides matching TRBD2. Germline values: CDR1 SGHTA, CDR2 FQGNSA. V gave up 5 bases and J gave up 7 bases; unmatched junction bases: 11. This CDR3 region has 14 residues.